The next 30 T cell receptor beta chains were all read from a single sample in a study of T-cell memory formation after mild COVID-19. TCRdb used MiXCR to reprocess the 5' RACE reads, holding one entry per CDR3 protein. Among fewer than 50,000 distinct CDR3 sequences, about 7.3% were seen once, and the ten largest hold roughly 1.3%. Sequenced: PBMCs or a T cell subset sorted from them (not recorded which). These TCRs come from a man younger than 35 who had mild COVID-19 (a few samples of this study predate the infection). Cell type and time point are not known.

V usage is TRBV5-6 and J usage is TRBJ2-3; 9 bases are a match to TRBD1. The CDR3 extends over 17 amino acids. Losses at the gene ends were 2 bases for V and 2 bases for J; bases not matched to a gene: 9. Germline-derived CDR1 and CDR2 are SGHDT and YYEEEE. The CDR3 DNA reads TGTGCCAGCAGCTTTAGGGTATACAGGGGGCCCACAGATACGCAGTATTTT. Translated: CASSFRVYRGPTDTQYF.

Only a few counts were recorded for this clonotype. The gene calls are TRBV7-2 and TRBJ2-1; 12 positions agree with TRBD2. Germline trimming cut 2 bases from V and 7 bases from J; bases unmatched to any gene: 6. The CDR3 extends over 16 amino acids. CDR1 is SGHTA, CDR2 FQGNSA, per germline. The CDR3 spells CASSLIPSGGANEQFF. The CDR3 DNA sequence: TGTGCCAGCAGCTTAATTCCTAGCGGGGGGGCTAATGAGCAGTTCTTC.

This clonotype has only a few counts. The CDR3 loop is CASSFMGGEGQPQHF. Written as DNA, the CDR3 is TGTGCCAGCAGTTTCATGGGGGGGGAGGGTCAGCCCCAGCATTTT. V is TRBV12-3 or TRBV12-4 and J is TRBJ1-5; TRBD1 is a possible D gene (5 bases). Between the trimmed V and J ends, which lost 3 bases and 6 bases, there was a span of 15 bases. The CDR3 runs to 15 residues.

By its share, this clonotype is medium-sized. The CDR3 DNA sequence: TGTGCCAGCAGTTTTTGGGTTGAGCAGTTCTTC. The encoded protein is CASSFWVEQFF. The rearrangement joins TRBV12-3 or TRBV12-4 to TRBJ2-1; D call uncertain. The CDR3 runs 11 residues. Trimming cost V 3 bases and J 9 bases, with 6 bases left between them.

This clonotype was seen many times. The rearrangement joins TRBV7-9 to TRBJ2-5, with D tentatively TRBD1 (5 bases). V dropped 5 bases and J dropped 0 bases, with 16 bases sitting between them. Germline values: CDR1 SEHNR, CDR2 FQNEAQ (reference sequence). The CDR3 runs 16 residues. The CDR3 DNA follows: TGTGCCAGCAGCCCGGGCCCAGGGAACTACCAAGAGACCCAGTACTTC. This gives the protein CASSPGPGNYQETQYF.

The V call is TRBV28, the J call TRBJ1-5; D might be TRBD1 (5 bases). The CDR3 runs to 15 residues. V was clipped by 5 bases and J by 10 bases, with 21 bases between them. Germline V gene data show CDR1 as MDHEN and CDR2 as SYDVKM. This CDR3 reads CASSAPGRSSSPQHF. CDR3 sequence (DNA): TGTGCCAGCAGTGCTCCGGGACGGTCCTCCAGTCCCCAGCATTTT.

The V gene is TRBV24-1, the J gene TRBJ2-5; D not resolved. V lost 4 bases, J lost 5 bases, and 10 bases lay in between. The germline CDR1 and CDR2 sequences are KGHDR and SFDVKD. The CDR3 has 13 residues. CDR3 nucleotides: TGTGCCACCAGTGAAGGTCCACGCGAGACCCAGTACTTC. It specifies CATSEGPRETQYF.

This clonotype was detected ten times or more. The CDR3 loop reads CASSLIGLAGDNEQFF. The CDR3 nucleotides read TGCGCCAGCAGCTTGATAGGGCTAGCGGGGGACAATGAGCAGTTCTTC. The chain links TRBV5-1 to TRBJ2-1; TRBD2 matches at 10 bases. This CDR3 has 16 amino acids. Germline-derived CDR1 and CDR2 are SGHRS and YFSETQ. J was trimmed by 5 bases and V by 1 base; bases with no gene match: 6.

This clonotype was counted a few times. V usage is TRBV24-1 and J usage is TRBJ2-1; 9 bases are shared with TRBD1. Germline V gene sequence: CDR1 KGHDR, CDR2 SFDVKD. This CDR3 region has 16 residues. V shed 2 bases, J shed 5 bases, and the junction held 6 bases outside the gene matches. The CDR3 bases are TGTGCCACCAGTGATTCCGGGACAGGGACGCACAATGAGCAGTTCTTC. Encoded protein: CATSDSGTGTHNEQFF.

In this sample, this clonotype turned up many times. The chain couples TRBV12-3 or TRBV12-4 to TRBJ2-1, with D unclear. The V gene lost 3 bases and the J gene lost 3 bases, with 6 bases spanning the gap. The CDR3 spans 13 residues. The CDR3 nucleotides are TGTGCCAGCAGTTTTTGGGTCTACAATGAGCAGTTCTTC. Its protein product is CASSFWVYNEQFF.

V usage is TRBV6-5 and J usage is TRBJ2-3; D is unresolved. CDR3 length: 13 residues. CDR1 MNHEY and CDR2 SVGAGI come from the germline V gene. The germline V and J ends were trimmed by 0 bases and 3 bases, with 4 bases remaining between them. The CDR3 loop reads CASSYSITDTQYF. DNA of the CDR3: TGTGCCAGCAGTTACTCGATAACAGATACGCAGTATTTT.

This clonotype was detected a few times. The CDR3 sequence is CASSLSPGGREAFF. The DNA for the CDR3 is TGTGCCAGCAGCTTATCGCCAGGGGGTAGGGAAGCTTTCTTT. The chain has TRBV11-2 and TRBJ1-1; 7 bases line up with TRBD1. Unmatched junction bases numbered 8, after V lost 2 bases and J lost 8 bases. The CDR3 runs to 14 residues. The germline CDR1 and CDR2 sequences are SGHAT and FQNNGV.

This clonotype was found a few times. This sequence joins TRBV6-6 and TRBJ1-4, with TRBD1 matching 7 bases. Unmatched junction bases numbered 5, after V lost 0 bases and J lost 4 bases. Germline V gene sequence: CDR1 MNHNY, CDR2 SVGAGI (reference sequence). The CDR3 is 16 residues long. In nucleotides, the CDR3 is TGTGCCAGCAGTTACTCCGGGACAGTGGATAATGAAAAACTGTTTTTT. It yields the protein CASSYSGTVDNEKLFF.

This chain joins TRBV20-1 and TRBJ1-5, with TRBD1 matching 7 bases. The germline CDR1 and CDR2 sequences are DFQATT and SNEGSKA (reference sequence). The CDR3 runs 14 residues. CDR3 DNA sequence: TGCAGCGGTGCCAACAGGGGAGGTAGTCAGCCCCAGCATTTT. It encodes CSGANRGGSQPQHF.

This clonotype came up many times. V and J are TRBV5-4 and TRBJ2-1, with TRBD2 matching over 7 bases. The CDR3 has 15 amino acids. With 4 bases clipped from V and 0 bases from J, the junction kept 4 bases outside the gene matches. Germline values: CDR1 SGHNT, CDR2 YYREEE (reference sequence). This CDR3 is CASSRGGGSYNEQFF. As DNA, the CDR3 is TGTGCCAGCAGCCGTGGCGGGGGCTCCTACAATGAGCAGTTCTTC. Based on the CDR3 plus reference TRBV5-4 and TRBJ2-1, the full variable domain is ETGVTQSPTHLIKTRGQQVTLRCSSQSGHNTVSWYQQALGQGPQFIFQYYREEENGRGNFPPRFSGLQFPNYSSELNVNALELDDSALYLCASSRGGGSYNEQFFGPGTRLTVL.

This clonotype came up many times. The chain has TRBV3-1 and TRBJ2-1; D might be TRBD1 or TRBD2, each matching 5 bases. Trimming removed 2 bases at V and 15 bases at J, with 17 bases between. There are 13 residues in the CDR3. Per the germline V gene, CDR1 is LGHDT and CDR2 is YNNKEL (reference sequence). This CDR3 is CASSQNLGDRWFF. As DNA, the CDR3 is TGTGCCAGCAGCCAAAACTTGGGGGACCGTTGGTTCTTC.

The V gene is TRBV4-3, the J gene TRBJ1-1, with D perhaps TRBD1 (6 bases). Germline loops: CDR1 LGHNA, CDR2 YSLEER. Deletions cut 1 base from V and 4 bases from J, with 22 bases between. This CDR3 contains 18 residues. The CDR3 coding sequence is TGCGCCAGCAGCCAAGTCCTCGGGGGGGCGTCTGGAAGCACTGAAGCTTTCTTT. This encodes CASSQVLGGASGSTEAFF.

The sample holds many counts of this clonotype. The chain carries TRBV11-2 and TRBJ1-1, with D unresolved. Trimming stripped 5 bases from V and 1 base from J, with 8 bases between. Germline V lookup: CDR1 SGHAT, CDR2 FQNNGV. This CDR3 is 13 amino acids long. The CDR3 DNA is TGTGCCAGCAGCCCGGGTAGGAACACTGAAGCTTTCTTT. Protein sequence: CASSPGRNTEAFF.

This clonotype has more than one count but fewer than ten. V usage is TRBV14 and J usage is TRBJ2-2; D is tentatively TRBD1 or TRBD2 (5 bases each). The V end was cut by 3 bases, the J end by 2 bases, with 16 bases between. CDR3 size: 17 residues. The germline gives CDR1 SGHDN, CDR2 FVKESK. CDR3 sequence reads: CASSQSTPGLNTGELFF. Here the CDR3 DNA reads TGTGCCAGCAGCCAGAGTACTCCGGGGCTTAACACCGGGGAGCTGTTTTTT.

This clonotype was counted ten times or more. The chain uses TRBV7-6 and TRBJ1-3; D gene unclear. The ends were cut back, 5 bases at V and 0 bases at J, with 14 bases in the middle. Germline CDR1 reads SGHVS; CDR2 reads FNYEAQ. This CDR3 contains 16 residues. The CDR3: CASSQVGFDSGNTIYF. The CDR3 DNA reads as TGTGCCAGCAGCCAAGTGGGCTTCGACTCTGGAAACACCATATATTTT. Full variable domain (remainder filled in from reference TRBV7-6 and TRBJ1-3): GAGVSQSPRYKVTKRGQDVALRCDPISGHVSLYWYRQALGQGPEFLTYFNYEAQQDKSGLPNDRFSAERPEGSISTLTIQRTEQRDSAMYRCASSQVGFDSGNTIYFGEGSWLTVV.

The CDR3: CASSMGQGVPGELFF. DNA for the CDR3: TGTGCCAGCAGCATGGGACAGGGAGTCCCCGGGGAGCTGTTTTTT. The V call is TRBV13, the J call TRBJ2-2; the match to TRBD1 covers 9 bases. CDR3 length: 15 amino acids. V lost 5 bases to trimming and J lost 6 bases; unmatched junction nucleotides: 7. CDR1 is PRHDT and CDR2 is FYEKMQ in the germline V gene (reference sequence).

The CDR3 region has the DNA TGCGCCAGCAGCCAAGATATGGCTTTCAATTCACCCCTCCACTTT. This gives the protein CASSQDMAFNSPLHF. The J gene is TRBJ1-6, the V gene TRBV4-1; no firm D call. The V gene lost 0 bases and the J gene lost 7 bases, with 10 bases spanning the gap. The length of the CDR3 is 15 residues. Germline CDR1 reads MGHRA; CDR2 reads YSYEKL.

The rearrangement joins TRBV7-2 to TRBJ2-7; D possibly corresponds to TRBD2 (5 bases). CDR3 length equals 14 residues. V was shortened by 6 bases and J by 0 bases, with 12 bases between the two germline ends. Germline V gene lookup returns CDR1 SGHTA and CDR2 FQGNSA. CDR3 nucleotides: TGTGCCAGCAGGAGGACTGCAAGCTCCTACGAGCAGTACTTC. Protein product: CASRRTASSYEQYF.

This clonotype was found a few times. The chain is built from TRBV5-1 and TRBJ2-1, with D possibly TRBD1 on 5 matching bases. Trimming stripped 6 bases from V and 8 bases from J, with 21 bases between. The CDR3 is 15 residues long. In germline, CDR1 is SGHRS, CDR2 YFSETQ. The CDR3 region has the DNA TGCGCCAGCACCACAGGTCAGGGTTGGGTCGATGAGCAGTTCTTC. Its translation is CASTTGQGWVDEQFF.

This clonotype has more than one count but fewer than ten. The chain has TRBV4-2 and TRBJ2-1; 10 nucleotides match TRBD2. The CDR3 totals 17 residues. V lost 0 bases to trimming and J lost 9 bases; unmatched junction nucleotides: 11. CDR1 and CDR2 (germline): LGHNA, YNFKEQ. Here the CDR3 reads CASSQDSGSGGISEQFF. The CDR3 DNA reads TGTGCCAGCAGCCAAGATAGTGGTAGCGGGGGGATCAGTGAGCAGTTCTTC.

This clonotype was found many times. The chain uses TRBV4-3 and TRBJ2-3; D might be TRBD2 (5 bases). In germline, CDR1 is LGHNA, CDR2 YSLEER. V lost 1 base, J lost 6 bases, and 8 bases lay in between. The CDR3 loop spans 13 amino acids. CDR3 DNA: TGCGCCAGCAGCCAAGGGCTAGCTGATACGCAGTATTTT. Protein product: CASSQGLADTQYF.

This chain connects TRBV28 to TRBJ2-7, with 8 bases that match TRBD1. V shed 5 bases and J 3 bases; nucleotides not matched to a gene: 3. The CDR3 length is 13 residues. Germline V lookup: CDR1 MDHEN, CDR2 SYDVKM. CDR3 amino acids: CASSSGQGYEQYV. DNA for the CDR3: TGTGCCAGCAGTAGCGGACAGGGCTACGAGCAGTACGTC.

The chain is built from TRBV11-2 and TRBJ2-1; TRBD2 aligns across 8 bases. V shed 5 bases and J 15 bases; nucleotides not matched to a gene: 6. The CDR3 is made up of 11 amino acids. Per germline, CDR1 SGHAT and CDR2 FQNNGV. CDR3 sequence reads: CASSAGTSRFF. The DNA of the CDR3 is TGTGCCAGCAGCGCCGGGACTAGTCGGTTCTTC.

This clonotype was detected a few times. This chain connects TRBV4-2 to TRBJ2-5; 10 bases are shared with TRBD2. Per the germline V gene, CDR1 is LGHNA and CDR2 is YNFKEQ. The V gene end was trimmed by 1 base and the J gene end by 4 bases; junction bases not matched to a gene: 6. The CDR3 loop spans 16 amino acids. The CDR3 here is CASSQVSGGASETQYF. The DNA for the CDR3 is TGTGCCAGCAGCCAAGTGAGCGGGGGGGCGTCAGAGACCCAGTACTTC.

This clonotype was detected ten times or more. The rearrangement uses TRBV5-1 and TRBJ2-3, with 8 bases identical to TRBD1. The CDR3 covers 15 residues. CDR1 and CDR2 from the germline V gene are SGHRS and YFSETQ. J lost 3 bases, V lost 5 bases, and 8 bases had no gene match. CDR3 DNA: TGCGCCAGCAGTCCCCCAGGGGGCGGGACAGATACGCAGTATTTT. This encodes CASSPPGGGTDTQYF.